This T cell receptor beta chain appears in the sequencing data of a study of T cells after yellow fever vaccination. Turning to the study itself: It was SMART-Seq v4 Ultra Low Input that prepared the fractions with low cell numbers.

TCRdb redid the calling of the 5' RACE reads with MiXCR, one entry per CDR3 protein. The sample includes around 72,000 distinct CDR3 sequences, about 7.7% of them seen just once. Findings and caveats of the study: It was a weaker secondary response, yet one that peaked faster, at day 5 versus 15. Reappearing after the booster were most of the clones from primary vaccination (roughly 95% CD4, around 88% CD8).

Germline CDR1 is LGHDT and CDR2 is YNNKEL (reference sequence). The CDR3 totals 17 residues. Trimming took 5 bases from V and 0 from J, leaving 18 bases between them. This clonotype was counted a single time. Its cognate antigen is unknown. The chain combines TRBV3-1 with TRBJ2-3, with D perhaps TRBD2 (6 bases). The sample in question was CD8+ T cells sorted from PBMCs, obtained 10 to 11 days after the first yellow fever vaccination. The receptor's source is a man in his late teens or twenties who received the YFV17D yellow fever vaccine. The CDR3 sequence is CASSKRVGWGSTDTQYF. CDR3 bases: TGTGCCAGCAGCAAGCGGGTCGGTTGGGGAAGCACAGATACGCAGTATTTT.